The 15 T cell receptor beta chains given below trace back to one sample, sequenced in a study of blood T cell repertoires in COVID-19. Sequencing used immunoSEQ multiplex PCR; TCRdb keeps in-frame clones, though not all of them. Of over 90,000 clones in the sample, 87% were seen once. The specimen was peripheral blood. The origin of the receptors is a man aged 50-60 years with active COVID-19.

V gene TRBV5-3 combines with J gene TRBJ2-5, with 15 bases lining up with TRBD2. TRBV5-3 is treated as an ORF (open reading frame) with a function not yet certain. V lost 5 bases and J lost 0; bases outside the gene matches: 8. The CDR3 runs 18 residues. The CDR3 DNA reads as TGTGCCAGAAGACCCGGGACTAGCGGGGGGCTCCACCAAGAGACCCAGTACTTC. This translates into CARRPGTSGGLHQETQYF.

The J gene is TRBJ1-2, the V gene TRBV12-3 or TRBV12-4, with D possibly matching TRBD1 (5 bases). V was trimmed by 3 bases and J by 7 bases, leaving 12 bases between them. The CDR3 totals 13 residues. This chain's CDR3 is CASSFWQGSGYTF. CDR3 nucleotides: TGTGCCAGCAGTTTTTGGCAGGGCAGTGGCTACACCTTC.

V and J are TRBV4-1 and TRBJ2-5, with a tentative D call TRBD1 (7 bases). CDR3 size: 16 residues. Trimming removed 6 bases from V and 1 base from J, with 18 bases in between. Germline V CDR1 and CDR2: MGHRA, YSYEKL. CDR3 sequence reads: CASRNRQGGSQETQYF. DNA for the CDR3: TGCGCCAGCAGGAACAGACAGGGAGGAAGCCAAGAGACCCAGTACTTC.

In DNA form, the CDR3 reads TGCGCCAGCAGCGAATTAGGGGTCGCAACAGCGGAAAAACTGTTTTTT. Protein sequence: CASSELGVATAEKLFF. The chain has TRBV5-1 and TRBJ1-4; tentatively, D is TRBD1 (5 bases). This CDR3 is built from 16 residues. V dropped 4 bases and J dropped 8 bases, with 21 bases sitting between them. Germline CDR1 is SGHRS and CDR2 is YFSETQ.

The V call is TRBV7-3, the J call TRBJ2-3, with no clear D. V lost 4 bases and J 7 bases, leaving 12 bases between the germline ends. Germline V lookup: CDR1 SGHTA, CDR2 FQGTGA. CDR3 size: 13 residues. CDR3 sequence reads: CASSSSSGNTQYF. CDR3 nucleotide sequence: TGTGCCAGCAGCTCCTCGTCAGGAAATACGCAGTATTTT.

The chain combines TRBV5-8 with TRBJ1-2; a possible D gene is TRBD1 (5 bases). CDR1 and CDR2 from the germline V gene are SGHTS and YDEGEE. V shed 0 bases and J shed 4 bases, with 16 bases lying between them. The CDR3 is 16 amino acids. The CDR3, as DNA: TGTGCCAGCAGCTTGGTGGGCCAGGGTGGGTCCTATGGCTACACCTTC. Encoded protein: CASSLVGQGGSYGYTF.

The table lists this clone with a count of one. This chain connects TRBV19 to TRBJ2-1, with 10 bases aligning to TRBD1. The germline V gene encodes CDR1 LNHDA and CDR2 SQIVND (reference sequence). The CDR3 runs to 14 residues. Germline trimming cut 5 bases from V and 7 bases from J; bases unmatched to any gene: 5. This CDR3 reads CASSPGQGWNEQFF. DNA of the CDR3: TGTGCCAGTAGTCCGGGACAGGGGTGGAATGAGCAGTTCTTC.

This rearrangement joins TRBV9 to TRBJ1-4; D ambiguous. Germline V CDR1 and CDR2: SGDLS, YYNGEE. Trimming removed 8 bases from V and 6 bases from J, with 17 bases in between. The CDR3 spans 14 residues. CDR3 in DNA: TGTGCCAGTTCTGAGGCGGCGGGCGATGAAAAACTGTTTTTT. As protein: CASSEAAGDEKLFF.

The J gene is TRBJ2-1, the V gene TRBV2; TRBD1 aligns across 9 bases. This CDR3 is built from 14 residues. V trimming: 11 bases; J trimming: 8 bases; junction bases outside the gene matches: 13. Germline V gives CDR1 SNHLY, CDR2 FYNNEI. CDR3 sequence (DNA): TGTGCCTGGACCGGGACAGGGCCTTGGGATGAGCAGTTCTTC. Translating it yields CAWTGTGPWDEQFF.

The chain has TRBV9 and TRBJ1-6, with 8 bases identical to TRBD1. This CDR3 comprises 15 residues. Trimming took 4 bases from V and 7 from J; bases not matched to a gene: 7. Germline CDR1 reads SGDLS; CDR2 reads YYNGEE. CDR3 amino acids: CASSPGQGRNSPLHF. The CDR3 region has the DNA TGTGCCAGCAGCCCAGGACAGGGCAGAAATTCACCCCTCCACTTT.

The chain combines TRBV9 with TRBJ2-5; TRBD2 matches at 9 bases. V was pared by 1 base and J by 2 bases, with 3 bases of the junction left unmatched. CDR1 and CDR2 (germline): SGDLS, YYNGEE. There are 15 residues in the CDR3. CDR3 residues: CASSVQLAGQETQYF. Here the CDR3 DNA reads TGTGCCAGCAGCGTACAGCTAGCGGGGCAAGAGACCCAGTACTTC.

The rearrangement uses TRBV5-4 and TRBJ1-5; 8 nucleotides agree with TRBD1. The germline V gene encodes CDR1 SGHNT and CDR2 YYREEE (reference sequence). V dropped 4 bases and J dropped 4; count of bases not matched to a gene: 4. This CDR3 has 14 residues. CDR3 DNA: TGTGCCAGCAGCAAGGACAGGGAAAATCAGCCCCAGCATTTT. Translating it yields CASSKDRENQPQHF.

The V call is TRBV6-2 or TRBV6-3, the J call TRBJ1-1, with a tentative D call TRBD1 (6 bases). V dropped 1 base and J dropped 8 bases, with 11 bases sitting between them. CDR1 MNHEY and CDR2 SVGEGT come from the germline V gene. The CDR3 runs 13 residues. The CDR3 here is CASSYLQGNEAFF. CDR3 nucleotide sequence: TGTGCCAGCAGTTACTTGCAGGGGAACGAAGCTTTCTTT.

The chain recombines TRBV10-3 with TRBJ2-7, with D perhaps TRBD2 (5 bases). V was pared by 3 bases and J by 10 bases, with 16 bases between. The CDR3 length is 13 residues. The germline gives CDR1 ENHRY, CDR2 SYGVKD. CDR3 protein: CAISDLAGVQQYF. As DNA, the CDR3 is TGTGCCATCAGTGATCTGGCGGGCGTCCAACAGTACTTC.

The V and J genes are TRBV5-1 and TRBJ2-3; 7 bases are a match to TRBD2. The V gene end was trimmed by 0 bases and the J gene end by 2 bases; junction bases not matched to a gene: 3. Germline V gene lookup returns CDR1 SGHRS and CDR2 YFSETQ. CDR3 length: 15 residues. The CDR3 is CASSLGGGPTDTQYF. The CDR3 DNA is TGCGCCAGCAGCTTGGGCGGGGGACCCACAGATACGCAGTATTTT.